What follows is one T cell receptor (beta chain) and its context. What it recognizes is unknown. The data derive from a study of cytomegalovirus exposure and HLA in healthy donors. CDR3 size: 18 residues. From germline, CDR1 is SNHLY and CDR2 FYNNEI. V gave up 3 bases and J gave up 2 bases; unmatched junction bases: 8. Study-level results: Researchers counted around 170 TCR beta chains as cytomegalovirus-associated. The classifier, whose performance was assessed in both the original and validation cohorts, reportedly diagnosed cytomegalovirus status with high specificity and sensitivity.

Repertoires were generated with immunoSEQ multiplex PCR, while TCRdb's copy carries only in-frame clones and drops some. There are 250,000 or so clones in the sample; about 87% occur only once, and 2.6% lies in the top ten. The rearrangement joins TRBV2 to TRBJ2-7; 15 bases map to TRBD2. This TCR was recovered from a man younger than 30 in good health and CMV-seronegative. Specimen: PBMCs. In DNA, the CDR3 is TGTGCCAGCAGTGACTTCACGGGACTAGCGGGGGGTACCTACGAGCAGTACTTC. Protein sequence: CASSDFTGLAGGTYEQYF. Looking up the rest from reference TRBV2 and TRBJ2-7 gives the full variable domain: EPEVTQTPSHQVTQMGQEVILRCVPISNHLYFYWYRQILGQKVEFLVSFYNNEISEKSEIFDDQFSVERPDGSNFTLKIRSTKLEDSAMYFCASSDFTGLAGGTYEQYFGPGTRLTVT.